This T cell receptor beta chain came from a study of blood T cell repertoires in COVID-19. Study overall: COVID-19 samples collected from the United States, Italy and Spain covered acute and convalescent phases. Sample material is recorded as cDNA or gDNA derived from T cells, B-cell-depleted T cells, or PBMCs.

The CDR3 totals 13 residues. The germline V gene encodes CDR1 MNHNS and CDR2 SASEGT. V was cut by 3 bases and J by 1 base, with 6 bases left in between. Study processing details: It was from reference gene primer amplification that nucleated cell counts were estimated. The method was immunoSEQ multiplex PCR; TCRdb's version includes in-frame clones alone and lacks a portion of them. The V and J calls and clone size were taken over from that table, and D and trimming were inferred from the DNA. The data hold 150,000 or so clones, with over 75% observed a single time. The sequenced sample was peripheral blood. The chain joins TRBV6-1 to TRBJ1-1, with a tentative D call TRBD1 (6 bases). This clonotype was obtained from a human donor in a cohort sampled during active COVID-19. CDR3 DNA: TGTGCCAGCAGTGAGACAGGGAACACTGAAGCTTTCTTT. It translates to CASSETGNTEAFF.